The TCR beta chain described here comes from a study of blood T cell repertoires in COVID-19. About the study: The study drew acute and convalescent COVID-19 samples from the United States, Italy and Spain.

V lost 5 bases to trimming and J lost 4 bases; unmatched junction nucleotides: 2. This CDR3 has 14 amino acids. Germline CDR1 is MNHNY and CDR2 is SVGAGI (reference sequence). Profiling relied on immunoSEQ multiplex PCR, and the TCRdb table lists in-frame clones only, not all of them. The data show approximately 110,000 clones, approximately 92% seen once. The sample consisted of peripheral blood. The chain uses TRBV6-6 and TRBJ2-3, with 11 bases that match TRBD1. The clonotype originates from a woman aged 80 or older with acute or convalescent COVID-19. CDR3 DNA sequence: TGTGCCAGCAGTGGGGACAGGGGGGCAGATACGCAGTATTTT. This gives the protein CASSGDRGADTQYF.